This T cell receptor (beta chain) was sequenced in a study of T cells after yellow fever vaccination (dated by TCRdb to the late 2010s). Background on the whole study: Libraries from fractions with low cell numbers were prepared with the SMART-Seq v4 Ultra Low Input RNA kit. Blood was drawn at multiple timepoints before and after primary and secondary immunization, with bulk PBMC replicates and cell subsets isolated. Two healthy male donors, one aged 18 to 29 and one aged 30 to 40 years, made up the cohort. To track T-cell clones before and after primary and booster YFV17D yellow fever vaccination, bulk TCR alpha and beta repertoires were sequenced longitudinally. Paper-wide results and their limitations: The secondary T-cell response was weaker than the primary response but faster, peaking on day 5 instead of day 15. After the booster, most clones that had expanded after primary vaccination were detected again (nearly 98% of CD4 and 88% of CD8), suggesting broad maintenance of memory. Because the study included only a couple of donors, the extent to which the findings can be generalized is limited. Because abundant contaminating clonotypes from the bulk population could be contained in FACS-sorted repertoires, computational filtering was required. A small share of clonotypes was detected in both CD4 and CD8 compartments, with the overlap likely arising from convergent recombination.

Read against the paper, the sample's treatment or condition label means: live attenuated yellow fever vaccine strain. Two biological replicates of bulk PBMCs were collected at each blood-draw timepoint. A standard Ficoll-Paque protocol was used to isolate PBMCs from peripheral blood. TriZol was used to extract RNA from bulk PBMCs, from CD4 and CD8 fractions, and from dextramer-positive and dextramer-negative fractions. This clonotype was observed a handful of times. The target of this receptor is not known. Within one base of it there is no much larger clone, and no base qualities were kept. Sequencing took place on an Illumina NovaSeq 6000. Synthesis of TCR cDNA relied on 5'RACE template switching, a step that introduced a universal primer site along with unique molecular identifiers. cDNA synthesis was primed from both the TCR alpha and TCR beta constant segments. Two PCR steps were used to amplify libraries, with sample barcodes and sequencing adapters being added in the second step. Sequencing of libraries was done on Illumina HiSeq 2500 (2x100 bp) or NovaSeq (2x150 bp). On the study's bioinformatics: Reads were demultiplexed and collapsed into UMI consensus sequences with MIGEC, and V(D)J alignment was performed with MiXCR. Vaccine-responding clonotypes were defined with edgeR using replicate PBMC samples, requiring FDR below 0.01 and a log2 fold change above 5 up to day 15. CD4 or CD8 identity was assigned to each bulk clonotype according to whether the clonotype was present at higher abundance in the sequenced CD4 repertoire or the sequenced CD8 repertoire. In-frame beta chains were kept once TCRdb had trimmed the public reads at Q25 with fastp and called clones with MiXCR. Every CDR3 protein is listed once, alongside the most common genes and DNA of its rows. It is TCRdb's table, rather than the study itself, that gives the V and J calls and clone size. In all, the sample holds a few hundred thousand distinct CDR3 sequences, and around 3.9% of those were seen once. The top ten hold about 24% of the sample.

Sequenced material: PBMCs, taken 5 days after the yellow fever booster vaccination. The sequence was obtained from a young man who received the YFV17D yellow fever vaccine.

The nucleotides are TGTGCCAGCAAAGGGACAGGGGGCGAGACCCAGTACTTC. Translated, this is CASKGTGGETQYF. The V gene is TRBV21-1 and the J gene is TRBJ2-5; the D segment call TRBD1 is taken from the table without a DNA check. TRBV21-1 is recorded as a pseudogene. There are 13 amino acids in the CDR3, from cysteine to phenylalanine inclusive. CDR3 DNA only is kept here, 39 bases in frame from base 1.